This TCR beta chain was sequenced for a study of T-cell memory formation after mild COVID-19. About the research overall: TCR clusters were mostly donor specific. Study results and limitations: Clones that contracted from day 15 to 85 had balanced CD4/CD8; later expanders were CD4+ biased. Clones from the second wave (peaking day 37) had unconfirmed SARS-CoV-2 specificity. The pre-infection memory compartment contained some responding clones, suggesting cross-reactive memory joined.

MiXCR, run by TCRdb on the 5' RACE reads, gives a single entry per CDR3 protein. The sample contains 250,000 to 350,000 distinct CDR3 sequences, roughly an eighth of which appear only once. Germline V gene sequence: CDR1 MNHEY, CDR2 SVGAGI. This CDR3 comprises 13 residues. The V gene lost 10 bases and the J gene lost 2 bases, with 14 bases spanning the gap. As for this clonotype: No antigen is known for it.

Sequencing was done on a sample of PBMCs or a T cell subset sorted from them (not recorded which). This TCR was recovered from a man between 18 and 29 years old who had mild COVID-19 (a few samples of this study predate the infection). Cell type and time point are not known. The V gene is TRBV6-5, the J gene TRBJ2-5; no reliable D call. For the CDR3, the DNA is TGTGCCACCTCCCCGGTGGGACAAGAGACCCAGTACTTC. Amino acids: CATSPVGQETQYF.